These T cell receptor beta chains were read from a single sample in a study of T-cell reconstitution after alpha-beta-depleted transplantation in children. One entry per CDR3 protein results from TCRdb running MiXCR on the PCR reads. The sample includes hundreds of thousands of distinct CDR3 sequences, about 12% seen only once; the top ten take 0.75% to 0.85%. The sequencing here drew on PBMCs, taken before TCRalphabeta/CD19-depleted stem cell transplant. The origin of the receptors is a girl aged 2-10 years with congenital amegakaryocytic thrombocytopenia, due to receive a stem cell transplant. Each CDR3 is given with its conserved first and last residue. A D gene is named only where the DNA matches it firmly. The size field is filled for only some rows; it gives once, few, many or a size class.

v_gene	len	j_gene	d_gene	abundance	CDR3nt	CDR3aa
TRBV2	15	TRBJ2-1	TRBD2	few	TGTGCCAGCACCCTGACTAGCGGGAGAAAGGGTGAGCAGTTCTTC	CASTLTSGRKGEQFF
TRBV14	13	TRBJ2-3	-	-	TGTGCCAGCAGCCACATTAATACAGATACGCAGTATTTT	CASSHINTDTQYF
TRBV2	18	TRBJ1-1	TRBD1	-	TGTGCCTGCTGTTTAGGGCTGGACAGGGGAAGCTTCAACACTGAAGCTTTCTTT	CACCLGLDRGSFNTEAFF
TRBV12-3/TRBV12-4	13	TRBJ2-7	-	many	TGTGCCAACACGAGGGCGTCAGGGGACGAGCAGTACTTC	CANTRASGDEQYF
TRBV5-6	14	TRBJ2-1	-	few	TGTGCCAGCAGTTTGAGGGAGTTAGGCAATGAGCAGTTCTTC	CASSLRELGNEQFF
TRBV6-2/TRBV6-3	16	TRBJ2-1	TRBD2	-	TGTGCCAGCGTGAACGTAGCGGGAGGATTCAATAATGAGCAGTTCTTC	CASVNVAGGFNNEQFF
TRBV3-1	13	TRBJ1-5	-	few	TGTGCCAGCAGCCAGGGAACGAGTCAGCCCCAGCATTTT	CASSQGTSQPQHF
TRBV20-1	14	TRBJ1-2	-	many	TGCAGTGCTAACCTCGAGAGTACAGGTTTTGGCTACACCTTC	CSANLESTGFGYTF
TRBV7-9	13	TRBJ2-7	-	many	TGTGCCAGTTTTGAGGGGGAACCCGACGAGCAGTACTTC	CASFEGEPDEQYF
TRBV30	12	TRBJ1-2	-	-	TGTGCCTGGAGTATTGGGAATAATGGCTACACCTTC	CAWSIGNNGYTF
TRBV6-1	11	TRBJ2-7	-	many	TGTGCCGTCCGGGACGGCTACGAGCAGTACTTC	CAVRDGYEQYF
TRBV20-1	15	TRBJ2-3	-	many	TGCAGTGCTAAGCGCCAGGGGCCTATCACAGATACGCAGTATTTT	CSAKRQGPITDTQYF
TRBV7-8	13	TRBJ1-2	-	few	TGTGCCAGCAGCTTAGCGTCCTGGTATGGCTACACCTTC	CASSLASWYGYTF
TRBV12-3/TRBV12-4	12	TRBJ2-1	TRBD2	many	TGTGCCAGCAGTTTCTTGCGGGAGGGTATGTTCTTC	CASSFLREGMFF
TRBV12-3/TRBV12-4	16	TRBJ1-1	TRBD1	many	TGTGCCAGCAGTCCCGATTCGACAGGGGGGGACACTGAAGCTTTCTTT	CASSPDSTGGDTEAFF
TRBV2	15	TRBJ2-6	-	-	TGTGCCAGCACCATCAGGGGCTTTGGGGCCAACGTCCTGACTTTC	CASTIRGFGANVLTF
TRBV20-1	15	TRBJ2-5	-	few	TGCAGTGCTAAGAAAACAGGGGGGGGGGCTGAGACCCAGTACTTC	CSAKKTGGGAETQYF
TRBV25-1	15	TRBJ2-7	TRBD2	few	TGTGCCAGCAGTGAGGCGGGGGTGGCCTCCTACGAGCAGTACTTC	CASSEAGVASYEQYF
TRBV20-1	14	TRBJ1-1	-	-	TGCAGTGCTAGCTCGACACTTGTGAACACTGAAGCTTTCTTT	CSASSTLVNTEAFF
TRBV4-1	16	TRBJ1-5	-	-	TGCGCCAGCAGCCATTCCTCGGAGGAGGGCAATCAGCCCCAGCATTTT	CASSHSSEEGNQPQHF
TRBV7-6	15	TRBJ2-1	-	-	TGTGCCAGCAGCTTAAACCCGAGCTCCTACAATGAGCAGTTCTTC	CASSLNPSSYNEQFF
TRBV30	12	TRBJ1-1	-	-	TGTGCCTTGGGACTATTAGGCACTGAAGCTTTCTTT	CALGLLGTEAFF
TRBV5-4	16	TRBJ2-1	TRBD2	-	TGTGCCAGCAGCTCGATGAGCGGGAGAGTCTACAATGAGCAGTTCTTC	CASSSMSGRVYNEQFF
TRBV29-1	14	TRBJ2-4	-	many	TGCAGCGTCGAAACTGACAGGGCCAAAAACATTCAGTACTTC	CSVETDRAKNIQYF
TRBV19	15	TRBJ2-1	-	few	TGTGCCAGTAGTATGTCGGAACTCCTCTACAATGAGCAGTTCTTC	CASSMSELLYNEQFF
TRBV4-1	17	TRBJ2-1	TRBD2	-	TGCGCCAGCAGCCAAGGGATAGCGGGAGGTAGGGGGAATGAGCAGTTCTTC	CASSQGIAGGRGNEQFF
TRBV29-1	13	TRBJ2-5	-	many	TGCAGCGTTGAAGGGGTCTTGGGGGAGACCCAGTACTTC	CSVEGVLGETQYF
TRBV7-6	17	TRBJ2-1	-	-	TGTGCCAGCAGCTTACGGGGAGGGGACAGCTCCTACAATGAGCAGTTCTTC	CASSLRGGDSSYNEQFF
TRBV20-1	13	TRBJ2-7	TRBD2	many	TGCAGTGCTGGGACTAGCGGACCCTACGAGCAGTACTTC	CSAGTSGPYEQYF
TRBV20-1	16	TRBJ2-1	TRBD2	-	TGCAGTGCTATTAACTCCGGGACTAGCGGGACCAATGAGCAGTTCTTC	CSAINSGTSGTNEQFF
TRBV5-1	15	TRBJ2-2	TRBD1	many	TGCGCCAGCAGCCCCGGGACAGGGGTTAGCGGGGAGCTGTTTTTT	CASSPGTGVSGELFF
TRBV18	17	TRBJ2-1	-	-	TGTGCCAGCTCACCACCGTCCCGGGAGCCTACCTACAATGAGCAGTTCTTC	CASSPPSREPTYNEQFF
TRBV28	15	TRBJ1-6	TRBD1	many	TGTGCCAGCAGTTCAGACTCGGGACAGCTCAATTCCCTCCACTTT	CASSSDSGQLNSLHF
TRBV6-1	17	TRBJ2-3	TRBD2	many	TGTGCCAGCACCGATGGACTAGCGGTAAACCCCACAGATACGCAGTATTTT	CASTDGLAVNPTDTQYF
TRBV7-2	17	TRBJ2-1	-	few	TGTGCCAGCAACCGAAGGGGGGCAGAAAGCTCCTACAATGAGCAGTTCTTC	CASNRRGAESSYNEQFF
TRBV20-1	14	TRBJ1-2	-	few	TGCAGTGCTACCCATGGGGGGCCAGGCTATGGCTACACCTTC	CSATHGGPGYGYTF
TRBV3-1	14	TRBJ2-1	-	many	TGTGCCAGCAGCCAAGAAGTGACCTTTATTGAGCAGTTCTTC	CASSQEVTFIEQFF
TRBV20-1	13	TRBJ2-7	TRBD2	few	TGCAGTGCGGGACTAGCGGGGTTCTACGAGCAGTACTTC	CSAGLAGFYEQYF
TRBV15	14	TRBJ1-4	-	-	TGTGCCACCAGCAGAGATATAGGGTCTGAAAAACTGTTTTTT	CATSRDIGSEKLFF
TRBV29-1	13	TRBJ2-7	TRBD2	few	TGCAGCGCCGCCTGGGACTACTCCTACGAGCAGTACTTC	CSAAWDYSYEQYF
TRBV28	14	TRBJ2-7	-	many	TGTGCCAGCACTTCTCTCGGGGGCTCCTACGAGCAGTACTTC	CASTSLGGSYEQYF
TRBV30	13	TRBJ1-5	-	-	TGTGCCTGGAGTCCAAATTTCAATCAGCCCCAGCATTTT	CAWSPNFNQPQHF
TRBV20-1	15	TRBJ2-7	-	-	TGCAGTGCGAAAGGTGGGACAAAAAGCTCCTACGAGCAGTACTTC	CSAKGGTKSSYEQYF
TRBV2	14	TRBJ1-6	-	-	TGTGCCAGCAGGGCGAGCTCCTATAATTCACCCCTCCACTTT	CASRASSYNSPLHF
TRBV5-6	18	TRBJ2-3	TRBD2	few	TGTGCCAGCAGCTTGCGGCGGAAAAGCGGGAGGGCCTCAGATACGCAGTATTTT	CASSLRRKSGRASDTQYF
TRBV7-2	16	TRBJ2-3	-	few	TGTGCCAGCAGCCAGCGCGTTCGAGGCGGCACAGATACGCAGTATTTT	CASSQRVRGGTDTQYF